A selection of T cell receptor beta chains follows, all from one sample in a study of human T cells and chemical hapten exposure. TCRdb independently ran MiXCR on the RACE reads; one entry per CDR3 protein. The table has 95,000 or so distinct CDR3 sequences, 10% to 12% seen once. Source: whole blood, taken in connection with sensitization to the hapten diphenylcyclopropenone (DPC). Receptors originate from a woman aged 40 to 50 with alopecia areata. Some clones in this sample may be carry-over from other donors' samples. CDR3s include the opening cysteine and the closing phenylalanine or tryptophan. A D gene is named only where the DNA matches it firmly. Clone size, where shown, is once, few, many, or a class for clones that have expanded.

>TRBV30|TRBJ2-1|TRBD2|many
CAWRTSGYYNEQFF
TGTGCCTGGAGAACTAGCGGCTACTACAATGAGCAGTTCTTC
>TRBV3-1|TRBJ1-3|TRBD1|few
CASSLWTGDSGNTIYF
TGTGCCAGCAGCCTCTGGACAGGTGACTCTGGAAACACCATATATTTT
>TRBV4-3|TRBJ1-1|TRBD1|many
CASSSGQGDMNTEAFF
TGCGCCAGCAGCTCCGGACAGGGTGACATGAACACTGAAGCTTTCTTT
>TRBV6-2/TRBV6-3|TRBJ1-1|-|few
CASSPYRSGADTEAFF
TGTGCCAGCAGCCCTTACCGAAGCGGGGCTGACACTGAAGCTTTCTTT
>TRBV6-5|TRBJ1-6|-|many
CASSYSREGSSYNSPLHF
TGTGCCAGCAGTTACTCGAGGGAGGGGAGCTCCTATAATTCACCCCTCCACTTT
>TRBV12-3/TRBV12-4|TRBJ1-1|TRBD1|many
CASRQGEGTEAFF
TGTGCCAGCAGACAGGGGGAAGGAACTGAAGCTTTCTTT
>TRBV7-9|TRBJ1-1|-|many
CASSLIPAGTEAFF
TGTGCCAGCAGCTTAATTCCGGCGGGCACTGAAGCTTTCTTT
>TRBV7-6|TRBJ2-7|TRBD1|-
CASSLAPRTGTRSANYYEQYF
TGTGCCAGCAGCTTAGCCCCCAGGACAGGGACAAGGTCGGCGAATTACTACGAGCAGTACTTC
>TRBV20-1|TRBJ1-1|-|few
CSAIRESATEAFF
TGCAGTGCGATCAGGGAGTCAGCCACTGAAGCTTTCTTT
>TRBV12-5|TRBJ2-5|-|few
CASVLGETQYF
TGTGCTAGTGTCCTAGGAGAGACCCAGTACTTC
>TRBV7-2|TRBJ2-3|-|-
CASSPTGRSDTQYF
TGTGCCAGCAGCCCTACAGGGAGGTCAGATACGCAGTATTTT
>TRBV5-1|TRBJ2-7|TRBD2|few
CASSLGTSNYEQYF
TGCGCCAGCAGCCTAGGGACTAGCAACTACGAGCAGTACTTC
>TRBV7-8|TRBJ2-7|-|-
CASSLGPPGPGRFYEQYF
TGTGCCAGCAGCTTAGGTCCCCCCGGGCCAGGGAGGTTTTACGAGCAGTACTTC
>TRBV2|TRBJ2-5|TRBD2|few
CASREGLAGSQETQYF
TGTGCCAGCAGGGAAGGACTAGCGGGCTCCCAAGAGACCCAGTACTTC
>TRBV6-2/TRBV6-3|TRBJ2-3|-|few
CASSYLTHWDTQYF
TGTGCCAGCAGTTACTTGACACACTGGGATACGCAGTATTTT
>TRBV7-9|TRBJ1-3|-|many
CASSFRENTIYF
TGTGCCAGCAGCTTCAGGGAAAACACCATATATTTT
>TRBV20-1|TRBJ1-5|-|many
CSAVGGRGNQPQHF
TGCAGTGCCGTTGGGGGAAGGGGCAATCAGCCCCAGCATTTT
>TRBV7-2|TRBJ2-2|TRBD1|many
CASSRDRVNTGELFF
TGTGCCAGCAGCCGGGACAGGGTGAACACCGGGGAGCTGTTTTTT
>TRBV12-3/TRBV12-4|TRBJ1-4|-|-
CASSLRGLGEKLFF
TGTGCCAGCAGTTTAAGAGGGCTCGGTGAAAAACTGTTTTTT
>TRBV5-1|TRBJ2-1|-|-
CASSLLYNYNEQFF
TGCGCCAGCAGCCTGTTGTATAACTACAATGAGCAGTTCTTC
>TRBV6-1|TRBJ2-1|-|few
CASSEAPRAWGYNEQFF
TGTGCCAGCAGTGAAGCTCCCCGGGCCTGGGGTTACAATGAGCAGTTCTTC
>TRBV6-5|TRBJ2-7|TRBD1|many
CASRPDRGRIPNEQYF
TGTGCCAGCAGGCCCGACAGGGGGCGGATTCCCAACGAGCAGTACTTC
>TRBV18|TRBJ2-7|-|many
CASSPGTRGYEQYF
TGTGCCAGCTCCCCAGGGACCCGGGGCTACGAGCAGTACTTC
>TRBV6-1|TRBJ2-1|TRBD2|-
CASSRDFGLVEQFF
TGTGCCAGCAGTCGGGACTTCGGACTAGTTGAGCAGTTCTTC
>TRBV5-5|TRBJ2-3|-|many
CASSGLLDTQYF
TGTGCCAGCAGCGGACTATTGGATACGCAGTATTTT
>TRBV5-6|TRBJ1-2|-|-
CASSLRAGMSGYTF
TGTGCCAGCAGCTTGAGGGCAGGGATGAGCGGCTACACCTTC
>TRBV6-6|TRBJ2-7|-|-
CASTNGGFYEQYF
TGTGCCAGCACCAACGGGGGCTTCTACGAGCAGTACTTC
>TRBV6-5|TRBJ2-3|-|few
CASSLERRTDTQYF
TGTGCCAGCAGCCTGGAAAGACGCACAGATACGCAGTATTTT
>TRBV7-2|TRBJ2-7|TRBD2|few
CASSAPTSGGAYEQYF
TGTGCCAGCAGCGCCCCGACTAGCGGGGGGGCTTACGAGCAGTACTTC
>TRBV19|TRBJ2-7|-|many
CASSIIRDPSYEQYF
TGTGCCAGTAGTATCATCCGGGACCCATCCTACGAGCAGTACTTC
>TRBV10-3|TRBJ2-3|TRBD1|-
CAISLGTGRDTQYF
TGTGCCATCAGCCTCGGGACAGGGAGAGATACGCAGTATTTT
>TRBV7-9|TRBJ1-2|TRBD1|-
CASSSLDRVSYGYTF
TGTGCCAGCAGCTCCCTGGACAGGGTCTCCTATGGCTACACCTTC
>TRBV14|TRBJ1-2|-|many
CASSQDTQSGYTF
TGTGCCAGCAGCCAAGATACCCAGTCTGGCTACACCTTC
>TRBV20-1|TRBJ1-4|-|once
CSARSNSIANEKLFF
TGCAGTGCTCGCTCCAATAGTATAGCTAATGAAAAACTGTTTTTT
>TRBV6-2/TRBV6-3|TRBJ2-6|-|-
CASSDRGSGANVLTF
TGTGCCAGCAGTGATAGAGGCTCTGGGGCCAACGTCCTGACTTTC
>TRBV6-2/TRBV6-3|TRBJ2-3|-|few
CASSPFTDTQYF
TGTGCCAGCAGTCCTTTTACAGATACGCAGTATTTT
>TRBV12-3/TRBV12-4|TRBJ1-1|-|few
CASSLYETAEAFF
TGTGCCAGCAGTTTATATGAGACTGCTGAAGCTTTCTTT
>TRBV7-2|TRBJ1-5|-|many
CASSPGGGSQPQHF
TGTGCCAGCAGCCCAGGTGGAGGGAGTCAGCCCCAGCATTTT
>TRBV18|TRBJ2-3|TRBD2|few
CASSRTSLSTDTQYF
TGTGCCAGCTCCCGGACTAGCTTGAGCACAGATACGCAGTATTTT
>TRBV6-2/TRBV6-3|TRBJ1-4|-|many
CASTPGGATNEKLFF
TGTGCCAGCACACCCGGAGGAGCAACTAATGAAAAACTGTTTTTT
>TRBV10-3|TRBJ2-1|TRBD2|few
CAIWGGRNEQFF
TGTGCCATATGGGGGGGGAGGAATGAGCAGTTCTTC
>TRBV7-2|TRBJ2-3|TRBD2|-
CASRPPQGLVTDTQYF
TGTGCCAGCAGGCCCCCACAGGGACTAGTGACAGATACGCAGTATTTT
>TRBV29-1|TRBJ2-7|-|-
CSVTGTPTPYEQYF
TGCAGCGTAACCGGGACCCCAACCCCCTACGAGCAGTACTTC
>TRBV20-1|TRBJ2-3|TRBD2|-
CSARLLAGGADTQYF
TGCAGTGCTAGACTTCTAGCGGGAGGGGCAGATACGCAGTATTTT
>TRBV7-2|TRBJ1-2|-|few
CASSPSGDLNYGYTF
TGTGCCAGCAGCCCTTCCGGGGACCTTAACTATGGCTACACCTTC
>TRBV20-1|TRBJ2-1|TRBD1|many
CSAFLGTGAGNEQFF
TGCAGTGCTTTCCTAGGGACAGGGGCGGGAAATGAGCAGTTCTTC
>TRBV15|TRBJ2-2|TRBD1|many
CATSRDRVEGAVSRTGELFF
TGTGCCACCAGCAGAGATCGAGTAGAGGGGGCGGTTTCGAGAACCGGGGAGCTGTTTTTT
>TRBV12-5|TRBJ1-1|-|-
CASGPGREAFF
TGTGCTAGTGGTCCGGGACGGGAGGCTTTCTTT
>TRBV12-3/TRBV12-4|TRBJ2-1|-|-
CASNLAESSYNEQFF
TGTGCCAGCAACCTAGCTGAGAGCTCCTACAATGAGCAGTTCTTC
>TRBV3-1|TRBJ2-2|TRBD2|-
CASSQDPSGSNTGELFF
TGTGCCAGCAGCCAAGACCCTAGCGGGAGTAACACCGGGGAGCTGTTTTTT
>TRBV4-3|TRBJ1-5|-|-
CASSQGLDGDQPQHF
TGCGCCAGCAGCCAGGGACTGGACGGAGATCAGCCCCAGCATTTT